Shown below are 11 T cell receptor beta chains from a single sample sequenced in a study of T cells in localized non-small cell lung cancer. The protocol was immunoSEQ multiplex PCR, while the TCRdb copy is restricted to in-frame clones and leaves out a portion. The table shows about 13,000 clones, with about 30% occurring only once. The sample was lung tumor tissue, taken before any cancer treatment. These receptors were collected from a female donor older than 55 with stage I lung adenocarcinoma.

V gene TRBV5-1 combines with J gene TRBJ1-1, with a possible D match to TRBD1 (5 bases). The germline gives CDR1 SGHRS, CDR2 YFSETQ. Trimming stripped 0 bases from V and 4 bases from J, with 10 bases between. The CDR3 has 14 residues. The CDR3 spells CASSLAAGSTEAFF. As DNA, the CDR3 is TGCGCCAGCAGCTTGGCCGCAGGGTCCACTGAAGCTTTCTTT.

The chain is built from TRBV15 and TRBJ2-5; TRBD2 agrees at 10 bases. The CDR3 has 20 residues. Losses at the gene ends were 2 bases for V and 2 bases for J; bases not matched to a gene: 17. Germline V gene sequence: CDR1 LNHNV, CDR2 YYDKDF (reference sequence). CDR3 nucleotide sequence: TGTGCCACCAGCAGACCACGGGCGAGGAGCGGGAGGGCCGGGCAAGAGACCCAGTACTTC. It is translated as CATSRPRARSGRAGQETQYF.

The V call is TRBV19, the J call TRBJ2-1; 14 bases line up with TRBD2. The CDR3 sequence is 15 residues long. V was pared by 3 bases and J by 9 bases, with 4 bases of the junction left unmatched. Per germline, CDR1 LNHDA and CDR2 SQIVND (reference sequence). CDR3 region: CASSMRGLAGVEQFF. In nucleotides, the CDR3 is TGTGCCAGTAGTATGAGGGGACTAGCGGGAGTTGAGCAGTTCTTC.

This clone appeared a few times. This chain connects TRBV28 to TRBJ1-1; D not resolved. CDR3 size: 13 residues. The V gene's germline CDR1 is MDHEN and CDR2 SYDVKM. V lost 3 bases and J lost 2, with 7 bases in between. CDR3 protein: CASSFGRNTEAFF. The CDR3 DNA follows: TGTGCCAGCAGTTTTGGCAGAAACACTGAAGCTTTCTTT.

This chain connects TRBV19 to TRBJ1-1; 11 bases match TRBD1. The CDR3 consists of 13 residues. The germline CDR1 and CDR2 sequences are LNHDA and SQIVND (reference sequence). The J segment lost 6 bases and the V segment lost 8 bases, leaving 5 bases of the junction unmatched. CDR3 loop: CASRDRGTAEAFF. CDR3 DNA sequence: TGTGCCAGTCGGGACAGGGGGACCGCTGAAGCTTTCTTT.

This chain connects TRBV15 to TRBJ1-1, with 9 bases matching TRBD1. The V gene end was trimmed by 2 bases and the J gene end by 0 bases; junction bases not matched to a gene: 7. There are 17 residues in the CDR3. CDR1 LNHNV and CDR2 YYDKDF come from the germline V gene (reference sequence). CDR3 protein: CATSRYPGQGLNTEAFF. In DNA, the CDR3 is TGTGCCACCAGCAGATACCCGGGACAGGGTTTGAACACTGAAGCTTTCTTT.

The CDR3 region has the DNA TGTGCCAGCTCACCTACACAGTCCTCCTACGAGCAGTACTTC. Encoded protein: CASSPTQSSYEQYF. The rearrangement uses TRBV18 and TRBJ2-7; D is unresolved. The CDR3 totals 14 residues. Germline V CDR1 and CDR2: KGHSH, LQKENI. V shed 3 bases and J shed 0 bases, with 9 bases lying between them.

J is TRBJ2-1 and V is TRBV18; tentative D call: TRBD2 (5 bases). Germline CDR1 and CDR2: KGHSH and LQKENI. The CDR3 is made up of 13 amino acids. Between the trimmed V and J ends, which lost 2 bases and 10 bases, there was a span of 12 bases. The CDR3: CASSPRETPEQFF. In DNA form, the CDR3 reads TGTGCCAGCTCACCAAGGGAGACCCCAGAGCAGTTCTTC.

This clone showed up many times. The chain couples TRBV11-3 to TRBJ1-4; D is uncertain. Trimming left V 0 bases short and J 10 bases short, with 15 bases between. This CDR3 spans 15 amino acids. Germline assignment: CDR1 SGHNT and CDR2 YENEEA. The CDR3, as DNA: TGTGCCAGCAGCTTAGAAGGGATTCGGGGTGGAAAACTGTTTTTT. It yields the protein CASSLEGIRGGKLFF.

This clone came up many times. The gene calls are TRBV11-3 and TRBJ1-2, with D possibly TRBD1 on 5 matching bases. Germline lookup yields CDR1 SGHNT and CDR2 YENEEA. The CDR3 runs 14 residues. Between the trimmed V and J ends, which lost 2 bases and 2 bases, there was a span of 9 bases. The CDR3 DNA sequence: TGTGCCAGCAGCTTACAGGGTAGCAACTATGGCTACACCTTC. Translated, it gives CASSLQGSNYGYTF.

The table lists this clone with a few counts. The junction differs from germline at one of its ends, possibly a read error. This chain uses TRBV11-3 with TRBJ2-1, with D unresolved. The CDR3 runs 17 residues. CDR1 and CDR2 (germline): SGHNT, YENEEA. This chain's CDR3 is CASSLGLGLGSYNEQFF. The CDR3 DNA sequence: TGTGCTAGCAGCTTAGGATTGGGCTTGGGCTCCTACAATGAGCAGTTCTTC.